This T cell receptor beta chain was sequenced during a study of cytotoxic CD8 clonotypes in ibrutinib-treated CLL. Study summary: The sample average was about 260,000 productive templates and 100,000 or so productive rearrangements.

Some clones are missing from TCRdb's copy, which holds only in-frame ones; the method was immunoSEQ multiplex PCR. The sample lists approximately 140,000 clones; approximately 90% were seen once. Germline V lookup: CDR1 SGHTA, CDR2 FQGTGA. Trimming removed 1 base at V and 5 bases at J, with 6 bases between. This CDR3 is built from 13 residues. The sample consisted of PBMCs, taken after 12 months of ibrutinib treatment. This receptor was taken from a human donor with chronic lymphocytic leukemia. The chain joins TRBV7-3 to TRBJ2-1; D might be TRBD2 (5 bases). CDR3 sequence reads: CASSLNGNNEQFF. The CDR3 nucleotides are TGTGCCAGCAGCTTAAACGGGAACAATGAGCAGTTCTTC.